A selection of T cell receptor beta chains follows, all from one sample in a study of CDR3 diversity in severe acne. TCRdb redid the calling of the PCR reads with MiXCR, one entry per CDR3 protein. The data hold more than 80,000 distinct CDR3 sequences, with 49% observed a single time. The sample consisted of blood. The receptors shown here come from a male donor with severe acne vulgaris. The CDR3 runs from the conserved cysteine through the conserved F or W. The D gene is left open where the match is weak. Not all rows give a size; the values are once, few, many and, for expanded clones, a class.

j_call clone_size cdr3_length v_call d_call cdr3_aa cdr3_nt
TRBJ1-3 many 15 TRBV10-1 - CASSDSGRDGNTIYF TGCGCCAGCAGTGATTCGGGGCGCGATGGAAACACCATATATTTT
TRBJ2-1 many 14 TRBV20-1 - CSAPAPGTYNEQFF TGCAGTGCCCCGGCCCCAGGTACCTATAATGAGCAGTTCTTC
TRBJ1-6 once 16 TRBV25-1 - CASSVDRSSYNSPLHF TGTGCCAGCAGTGTAGACAGGAGCTCCTATAATTCACCCCTCCACTTT
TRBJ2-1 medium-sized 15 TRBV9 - CASSNGQQPIREQFF TGTGCCAGCAGCAACGGACAGCAGCCTATTCGTGAGCAGTTCTTC
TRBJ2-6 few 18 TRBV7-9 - CASSPPRIGVTGANVLTF TGTGCCAGCAGCCCGCCCCGCATCGGGGTTACTGGGGCCAACGTCCTGACTTTC
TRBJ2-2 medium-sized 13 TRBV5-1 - CASSPSGTGELFF TGCGCCAGCAGCCCTTCCGGCACCGGGGAGCTGTTTTTT
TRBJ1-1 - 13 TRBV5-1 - CASSFPSGTEAFF TGCGCCAGCAGCTTCCCGAGCGGCACTGAAGCTTTCTTT
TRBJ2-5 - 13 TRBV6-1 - CASSPDRQETQYF TGCGCCAGCAGTCCGGACAGACAAGAGACCCAGTACTTC
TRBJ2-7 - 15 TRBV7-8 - CASSQGWLEPYERHF TGTGCCAGCAGCCAGGGTTGGCTGGAACCCTACGAGCGGCACTTC
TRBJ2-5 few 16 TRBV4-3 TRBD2 CASSRGLAGVQETQYF TGCGCCAGCAGCCGAGGACTGGCGGGGGTACAAGAGACCCAGTACTTC
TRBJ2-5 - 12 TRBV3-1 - CASNPRGETQYF TGTGCCAGCAACCCTCGGGGAGAGACCCAGTACTTC
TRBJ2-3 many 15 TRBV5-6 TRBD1 CASSSTGTGLDTQYF TGTGCCAGCAGCAGTACCGGGACAGGGTTGGATACGCAGTATTTT
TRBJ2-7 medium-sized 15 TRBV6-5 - CASSHRGRNPSEQYF TGTGCCAGCAGTCACCGAGGGCGAAACCCTTCCGAGCAGTACTTC
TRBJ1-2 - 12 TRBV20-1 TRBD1 CSAPTGDYGCTF TGCAGTGCTCCGACAGGGGACTATGGCTGCACCTTC
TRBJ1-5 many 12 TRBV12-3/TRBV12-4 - CASSFGAQPQHF TGTGCCAGCAGTTTTGGCGCTCAGCCCCAGCATTTT
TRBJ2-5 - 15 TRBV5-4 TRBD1 CASSARTGLGETQYF TGTGCCAGCAGCGCTCGGACAGGGCTAGGGGAGACCCAGTACTTC
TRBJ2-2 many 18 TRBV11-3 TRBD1 CASSLDQRGQANTGELFF TGTGCCAGCAGCTTAGATCAAAGGGGGCAGGCGAACACCGGGGAGCTGTTTTTT
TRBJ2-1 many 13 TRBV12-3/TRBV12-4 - CASSLAGWNEQFF TGTGCCAGCAGTTTGGCAGGTTGGAATGAGCAGTTCTTC
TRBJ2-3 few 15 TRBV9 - CASSVVPGSTDTQYF TGTGCCAGCAGCGTAGTCCCGGGTAGCACAGATACGCAGTATTTT
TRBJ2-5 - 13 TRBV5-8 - CASSKEPQETQYF TGTGCCAGCAGCAAGGAACCTCAAGAGACCCAGTACTTC
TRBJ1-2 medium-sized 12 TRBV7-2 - CASSLTNYGYTF TGTGCCAGCAGCTTAACTAACTATGGCTACACCTTC
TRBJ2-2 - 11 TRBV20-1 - CSAHYTGELFF TGCAGTGCCCATTACACCGGGGAGCTGTTTTTT
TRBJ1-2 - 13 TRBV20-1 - CSARPERRYGYTF TGCAGTGCTCGACCGGAACGGCGGTATGGCTACACCTTC
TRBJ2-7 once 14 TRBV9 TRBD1 CASSPTGDPYEQYF TGTGCCAGCAGCCCTACAGGGGACCCCTACGAGCAGTACTTC
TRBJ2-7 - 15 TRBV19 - CATRTGPSSSYEQYF TGTGCCACTCGTACCGGGCCGTCGAGCTCCTACGAGCAGTACTTC
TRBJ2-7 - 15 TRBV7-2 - CASSQERQVSYEQYF TGCGCCAGCAGCCAAGAACGTCAGGTCTCCTACGAGCAGTACTTC
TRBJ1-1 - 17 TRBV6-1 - CASSYSRAGVMNTEAFF TGTGCCAGCAGTTACTCGAGGGCAGGGGTAATGAACACTGAAGCTTTCTTT
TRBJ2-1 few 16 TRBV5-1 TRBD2 CASSLFRAGEYNERFF TGCGCCAGCAGCTTGTTTCGAGCGGGGGAATACAATGAGCGGTTCTTC
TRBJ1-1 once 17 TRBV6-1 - CASRTTIGEHWNTEAFF TGTGCCAGCAGGACGACAATCGGGGAGCACTGGAACACTGAAGCTTTCTTT
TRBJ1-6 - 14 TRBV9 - CASSVEGEGSPLHF TGTGCCAGCAGCGTAGAAGGGGAAGGTTCACCCCTCCACTTT
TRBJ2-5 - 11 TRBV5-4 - CASKAAETQYF TGTGCCAGCAAGGCTGCGGAGACCCAGTACTTC
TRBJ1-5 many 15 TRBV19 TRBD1 CACSHPGQGYQPRHF TGTGCCTGTAGTCATCCGGGACAGGGTTATCAGCCCCGGCATTTT
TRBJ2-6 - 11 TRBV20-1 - CSARDGGVLTF TGCAGTGCTAGAGATGGTGGAGTCCTGACTTTC
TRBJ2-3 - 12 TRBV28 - CASSFDPATQYF TGTGCCAGCAGTTTCGACCCAGCTACGCAGTATTTT
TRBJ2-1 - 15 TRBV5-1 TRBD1 CASSPTGGSYNEQFF TGCGCCAGCAGTCCTACAGGGGGCTCCTACAATGAGCAGTTCTTC
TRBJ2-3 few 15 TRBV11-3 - CASSLGSTSTDTQYF TGTGCCAGCAGCTTAGGGTCTACTAGCACAGATACGCAGTATTTT
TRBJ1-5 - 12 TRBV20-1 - CSARSGFHPQHF TGCAGTGCTAGGTCAGGGTTCCATCCCCAGCATTTT
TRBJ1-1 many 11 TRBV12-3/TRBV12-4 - CASSYHTEAFF TGTGCCAGCAGCTATCACACTGAAGCTTTCTTT
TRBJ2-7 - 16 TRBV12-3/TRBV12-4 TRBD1 CASSLVSTGGFYEQYF TGTGCCAGCAGTTTAGTATCCACAGGGGGCTTTTACGAGCAGTACTTC
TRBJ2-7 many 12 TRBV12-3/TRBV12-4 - CASSLFGTEQYF TGTGCCAGCAGCCTATTCGGGACAGAGCAGTACTTC
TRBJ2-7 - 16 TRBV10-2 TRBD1 CASSDGRQGISYEQYF TGCGCCAGCAGTGATGGGAGACAGGGGATCTCCTACGAGCAGTACTTC
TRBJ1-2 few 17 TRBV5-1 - CASSPTQGWAANYGYTF TGCGCCAGCAGCCCTACTCAGGGGTGGGCTGCTAACTATGGCTACACCTTC
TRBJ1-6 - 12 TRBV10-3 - CASSEGTEALHF TGTGCCAGCAGTGAAGGGACTGAGGCCCTCCACTTT
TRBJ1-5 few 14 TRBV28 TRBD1 CAGRKTGPWQPQRF TGTGCCGGCAGAAAGACAGGGCCCTGGCAGCCCCAGCGTTTT
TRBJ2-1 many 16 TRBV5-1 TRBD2 CASSSRLAGVNNEQFF TGCGCCAGCAGCTCCAGACTAGCGGGAGTGAACAATGAGCAGTTCTTC
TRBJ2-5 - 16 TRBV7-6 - CASSPLTLGAQETQYF TGTGCCAGCAGCCCTCTAACTCTGGGAGCCCAAGAGACCCAGTACTTC
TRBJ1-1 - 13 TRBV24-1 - CATTGPGGTEAFF TGTGCCACCACAGGGCCCGGAGGCACTGAAGCTTTCTTT
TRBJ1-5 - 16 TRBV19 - CASSRETVMDDQPQHF TGTGCCAGTAGTAGGGAGACAGTAATGGATGATCAGCCCCAGCATTTT
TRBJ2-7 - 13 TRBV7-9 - CASSLGSYYEQYF TGTGCCAGCAGCTTAGGGAGTTACTACGAGCAGTACTTC
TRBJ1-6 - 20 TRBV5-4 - CASSPGGGRNEQFYNSPLHF TGTGCCAGCAGCCCTGGGGGCGGGAGGAATGAGCAGTTCTATAATTCACCCCTCCACTTT